This T cell receptor beta chain is drawn from a study of cytomegalovirus exposure and HLA in healthy donors. As for the study in general: Unique TCRs from HLA-typed donors, 65 million to 85 million of them, were held in an early data release.

Germline V CDR1 and CDR2: MDHEN, SYDVKM. The V gene lost 7 bases and the J gene lost 4 bases, with 21 bases spanning the gap. CDR3 length: 16 residues. General study points: In a later analysis, DRB1 alleles had the most associated TCRs; HLA-C alleles the fewest.

As for this clone: Its specificity is not known.

The PCR was carried out with 60 Vbeta primers and 13 Jbeta primers. The repertoire was sequenced with immunoSEQ multiplex PCR; TCRdb's copy has only in-frame clones and lacks some. The data contain fewer than 150,000 clones, around 77% of them seen just once; the ten biggest clones take up around 1.2%. Donors counted as nominally healthy when sampled, yet unrecorded immune exposures were likely. This rearrangement joins TRBV28 to TRBJ2-3, with a weak D call TRBD2 (7 bases). The sequence was collected from a man in his fifties or sixties in good health and CMV-seronegative. Sequenced sample: PBMCs. CDR3: CASNTFGGPAADTQYF. CDR3 nucleotide sequence: TGTGCCAGCAACACATTCGGGGGGCCGGCGGCAGATACGCAGTATTTT.